The 27 T cell receptor beta chains listed next were all sequenced from one sample in a study of T-cell reconstitution after alpha-beta-depleted transplantation in children. Unique molecular identifiers tagged the TCRbeta library. A single record per CDR3 protein comes from TCRdb applying MiXCR to the PCR reads. The sample has about 400,000 distinct CDR3 sequences; around 20% are singletons. Sequenced here: PBMCs from the stem cell graft donor, sampled from the stem cell graft. All receptors come from a human donor who donated a stem cell graft to a child with acute myeloid leukemia.

This clonotype was seen a handful of times. V and J are TRBV7-9 and TRBJ1-2; weak D call: TRBD1 (6 bases). From germline, CDR1 is SEHNR and CDR2 FQNEAQ (reference sequence). With 5 bases removed from V and 4 bases from J, the gap between germline ends came to 14 bases. The CDR3 loop spans 14 amino acids. CDR3: CASSPMQGIYGYTF. The CDR3, as DNA: TGTGCCAGCAGCCCAATGCAGGGGATCTATGGCTACACCTTC.

This clonotype was observed a few times. This chain links TRBV7-3 with TRBJ2-3, with D hard to call. Trimming took off 5 bases at V and 0 bases at J, with 9 bases between the two ends. CDR3 length: 14 amino acids. Germline V gene data show CDR1 as SGHTA and CDR2 as FQGTGA. CDR3 in DNA: TGTGCCAGCAGCCCAGAACGGAGCACAGATACGCAGTATTTT. Translation: CASSPERSTDTQYF.

This clonotype was seen a handful of times. This chain connects TRBV20-1 to TRBJ1-6, with D unclear. V lost 0 bases, J lost 0 bases, and 9 bases lay in between. Germline assignment: CDR1 DFQATT and CDR2 SNEGSKA (reference sequence). This CDR3 contains 16 residues. The chain's CDR3 is CSARDTGSSYNSPLHF. The CDR3 bases are TGCAGTGCTAGAGATACGGGTAGCTCCTATAATTCACCCCTCCACTTT.

The chain joins TRBV5-4 to TRBJ2-3, with 7 nucleotides matching TRBD1. Germline lookup yields CDR1 SGHNT and CDR2 YYREEE (reference sequence). Trimming cost V 4 bases and J 5 bases; bases outside gene matches: 7. The CDR3 totals 14 residues. As DNA, the CDR3 is TGTGCCAGCAGCCTCCGCAGGGGGAAAGATACGCAGTATTTT. Amino acid sequence: CASSLRRGKDTQYF.

This clonotype was counted many times. The V call is TRBV12-3 or TRBV12-4, the J call TRBJ2-7; D gene ambiguous. Trimming pared 5 bases from V and 3 bases from J, leaving 8 bases between. The CDR3 extends over 12 amino acids. This CDR3 reads CASSANSYEQYF. CDR3 in DNA: TGTGCCAGCAGTGCGAACAGCTACGAGCAGTACTTC.

This clonotype was observed a few times. The rearrangement uses TRBV11-2 and TRBJ1-6; D gene ambiguous. There are 15 residues in the CDR3. Trimming took 1 base from V and 10 from J, leaving 14 bases between them. CDR1 and CDR2 from the germline V gene are SGHAT and FQNNGV. The CDR3 loop is CASSLVGGESSPLHF. CDR3 DNA sequence: TGTGCCAGCAGCTTAGTAGGTGGGGAGAGCTCACCCCTCCACTTT.

This clonotype occurred many times. This chain uses TRBV29-1 with TRBJ2-7, with a tentative D call TRBD2 (6 bases). The V gene lost 7 bases and the J gene lost 0 bases, with 16 bases spanning the gap. The CDR3 spans 14 residues. Per germline, CDR1 SQVTM and CDR2 ANQGSEA. CDR3 sequence: CSAQLAESSYEQYF. In nucleotides, the CDR3 is TGCAGCGCACAATTAGCGGAGAGCTCCTACGAGCAGTACTTC.

This clonotype was counted only a few times. The genes are TRBV4-1 and TRBJ2-7; D gene unclear. The CDR3 has 16 residues. Trimming removed 0 bases from V and 6 bases from J, with 18 bases in between. Germline V lookup: CDR1 MGHRA, CDR2 YSYEKL. CDR3 in amino acids: CASSQEGNQVTGEQYF. The CDR3 DNA sequence: TGCGCCAGCAGCCAAGAGGGCAATCAGGTAACGGGCGAGCAGTACTTC.

In its sample, this clonotype was seen a few times. V and J are TRBV27 and TRBJ1-2; 10 nucleotides match TRBD1. Germline CDR1 and CDR2: MNHEY and SMNVEV (reference sequence). CDR3 size: 16 residues. V shed 4 bases and J 0 bases; nucleotides not matched to a gene: 5. The CDR3: CASSSMTGGANYGYTF. The CDR3, as DNA: TGTGCCAGCAGTTCCATGACAGGGGGCGCTAACTATGGCTACACCTTC.

The J gene is TRBJ1-2, the V gene TRBV7-2; a possible D gene is TRBD1 (5 bases). CDR3 size: 15 residues. Trimming cost V 3 bases and J 9 bases, with 20 bases left between them. Per germline, CDR1 SGHTA and CDR2 FQGNSA. The CDR3 coding sequence is TGTGCCAGCAGCTTCCTTGGGGACCGACGATTTCGCTACACCTTC. This sequence encodes CASSFLGDRRFRYTF.

This clonotype has ten or more counts. This chain connects TRBV2 to TRBJ2-1; a possible D gene is TRBD2 (6 bases). CDR3 length: 15 amino acids. Germline CDR1 reads SNHLY; CDR2 reads FYNNEI. V lost 4 bases and J lost 4, with 14 bases in between. In DNA, the CDR3 is TGTGCCAGCAGTGGGGACTTCAGCAATTACAATGAGCAGTTCTTC. The encoded protein is CASSGDFSNYNEQFF. Full variable domain (rest looked up from reference TRBV2 and TRBJ2-1): EPEVTQTPSHQVTQMGQEVILRCVPISNHLYFYWYRQILGQKVEFLVSFYNNEISEKSEIFDDQFSVERPDGSNFTLKIRSTKLEDSAMYFCASSGDFSNYNEQFFGPGTRLTVL.

This clonotype was recorded once. Given a much more abundant clone one base away, this may be a read error. The missing conserved phenylalanine or tryptophan at the end of this CDR3 makes a read error likely. The chain combines TRBV6-5 with TRBJ2-7; TRBD2 agrees at 8 bases. V lost 2 bases to trimming and J lost 3 bases; unmatched junction nucleotides: 6. This CDR3 has 15 residues. Per the germline V gene, CDR1 is MNHEY and CDR2 is SVGAGI. For the CDR3, the DNA is TGTGCCAGCAGTTACGTTCCTAGCGGGCTCTACGAGCAGTACTAC. Translation gives CASSYVPSGLYEQYY.

The chain uses TRBV9 and TRBJ2-5, with 8 bases identical to TRBD2. The CDR3 contains 13 residues. The germline CDR1 and CDR2 sequences are SGDLS and YYNGEE. Trimming cost V 7 bases and J 4 bases; bases outside gene matches: 6. CDR3 residues: CASSSGSGETQYF. The CDR3 DNA follows: TGTGCCAGCTCCAGCGGGAGTGGAGAGACCCAGTACTTC.

J is TRBJ2-1 and V is TRBV19, with 11 bases lining up with TRBD2. Germline lookup yields CDR1 LNHDA and CDR2 SQIVND (reference sequence). Trimming cost V 3 bases and J 2 bases; bases outside gene matches: 0. This CDR3 has 15 residues. The CDR3, as DNA: TGTGCCAGTAGTATGACTAGCGGGACCTACAATGAGCAGTTCTTC. Translated: CASSMTSGTYNEQFF.

The genes are TRBV29-1 and TRBJ2-1; 7 positions agree with TRBD2. The V segment lost 4 bases and the J segment 7 bases; nucleotides outside the gene matches: 10. CDR1 and CDR2 from the germline V gene are SQVTM and ANQGSEA. The CDR3 sequence is 14 residues long. The CDR3 nucleotides read TGCAGCGTTGCGGTGGCGGGAGTCGGAAATGAGCAGTTCTTC. The encoded protein is CSVAVAGVGNEQFF.

The genes are TRBV12-3 or TRBV12-4 and TRBJ2-1; weak D call: TRBD2 (5 bases). The CDR3 consists of 16 residues. Trimming shortened V by 6 bases and J by 0 bases, and 15 bases separated the two germline ends. CDR3 region: CASSFQTTSSYNEQFF. The CDR3 DNA is TGTGCCAGCAGCTTCCAGACTACGAGCTCCTACAATGAGCAGTTCTTC.

This clonotype has only a few counts. The chain employs TRBV28 and TRBJ2-2; D is uncertain. Germline CDR1 is MDHEN and CDR2 is SYDVKM. The CDR3 is 13 residues long. The V end lost 6 bases, the J end lost 6 bases, and 11 bases lay between the germline ends. CDR3 in DNA: TGTGCCAGCAGCCCTACATCGCCCGGGGAGCTGTTTTTT. It is translated as CASSPTSPGELFF.

The CDR3 loop reads CASSRGLNNEQFF. The CDR3 DNA follows: TGTGCCAGCAGTCGGGGTCTTAACAATGAGCAGTTCTTC. The chain employs TRBV12-3 or TRBV12-4 and TRBJ2-1, with a possible D match to TRBD2 (5 bases). The CDR3 spans 13 residues. With 5 bases removed from V and 5 bases from J, the gap between germline ends came to 10 bases.

The DNA of the CDR3 is TGTGCCAGCAGCTCCAGGACAGGGGTTAAGTACTTC. Translated: CASSSRTGVKYF. The V and J genes are TRBV7-9 and TRBJ2-7, with 9 bases lining up with TRBD1. Trimming removed 4 bases from V and 11 bases from J; junction bases left unmatched: 6. Germline V gene sequence: CDR1 SEHNR, CDR2 FQNEAQ (reference sequence). The CDR3 sequence is 12 residues long. The entire variable domain, with the rest obtained from reference TRBV7-9 and TRBJ2-7, is as follows: DTGVSQNPRHKITKRGQNVTFRCDPISEHNRLYWYRQTLGQGPEFLTYFQNEAQLEKSRLLSDRFSAERPKGSFSTLEIQRTEQGDSAMYLCASSSRTGVKYFGPGTRLTVT.

This sequence joins TRBV20-1 and TRBJ2-1; D may correspond to TRBD1 or TRBD2 (5 bases each). The CDR3 length is 14 residues. Germline V CDR1 and CDR2: DFQATT, SNEGSKA (reference sequence). The V end was cut by 3 bases, the J end by 1 base, with 10 bases between. The CDR3 sequence: CSAREDMSYNEQFF. The CDR3, as DNA: TGCAGTGCTAGGGAGGACATGTCCTACAATGAGCAGTTCTTC.

The V call is TRBV12-3 or TRBV12-4, the J call TRBJ1-5, with a possible D match to TRBD1 (5 bases). Trimming took off 3 bases at V and 3 bases at J, with 9 bases between the two ends. This CDR3 comprises 14 residues. For the CDR3, the DNA is TGTGCCAGCAGTTTTTCAGGGAACAATCAGCCCCAGCATTTT. The encoded protein is CASSFSGNNQPQHF.

This clonotype was recorded at least ten times. The gene calls are TRBV29-1 and TRBJ2-1; TRBD2 aligns across 10 bases. The CDR3 totals 16 residues. From germline, CDR1 is SQVTM and CDR2 ANQGSEA. V lost 6 bases to trimming and J lost 0 bases; unmatched junction nucleotides: 8. CDR3 sequence: CSVQLAGLSSYNEQFF. DNA for the CDR3: TGCAGCGTCCAACTAGCGGGGCTAAGCTCCTACAATGAGCAGTTCTTC.

The chain links TRBV7-9 to TRBJ2-1, with 14 bases lining up with TRBD2. The V gene end was trimmed by 1 base and the J gene end by 10 bases; junction bases not matched to a gene: 3. Germline assignment: CDR1 SEHNR and CDR2 FQNEAQ (reference sequence). The CDR3 consists of 15 residues. CDR3 in DNA: TGTGCCAGCAGCTTAGAGGGACTAGCGGGAGAGGAGCAGTTCTTC. This sequence encodes CASSLEGLAGEEQFF. Variable domain in full (rest from reference TRBV7-9 and TRBJ2-1): DTGVSQNPRHKITKRGQNVTFRCDPISEHNRLYWYRQTLGQGPEFLTYFQNEAQLEKSRLLSDRFSAERPKGSFSTLEIQRTEQGDSAMYLCASSLEGLAGEEQFFGPGTRLTVL.

V gene TRBV12-3 or TRBV12-4 combines with J gene TRBJ1-5, with 7 nucleotides matching TRBD1. J lost 1 base, V lost 3 bases, and 3 bases had no gene match. The CDR3 totals 15 residues. Here the CDR3 reads CASSLTGQSNQPQHF. CDR3 DNA sequence: TGTGCCAGCAGTTTGACAGGGCAAAGCAATCAGCCCCAGCATTTT.

The chain combines TRBV12-3 or TRBV12-4 with TRBJ2-4; 7 bases fit TRBD2. The CDR3 consists of 14 residues. Germline trimming cut 5 bases from V and 4 bases from J; bases unmatched to any gene: 5. The CDR3: CASSPGGGKNIQYF. The CDR3 DNA reads as TGTGCCAGCAGTCCGGGAGGTGGAAAAAACATTCAGTACTTC.

This clonotype was detected ten times or more. The rearrangement uses TRBV6-1 and TRBJ2-1; D is tentatively TRBD1 or TRBD2 (6 bases each). Trimming pared 8 bases from V and 4 bases from J, leaving 15 bases between. The CDR3 totals 14 residues. Looked up from germline, CDR1 is MNHNS and CDR2 is SASEGT. This CDR3 is CASGVWGAYNEQFF. The CDR3 DNA is TGTGCCAGCGGAGTCTGGGGGGCGTACAATGAGCAGTTCTTC.

This clonotype was recorded many times. The gene calls are TRBV18 and TRBJ1-1; 7 nucleotides align to TRBD1. This CDR3 has 15 residues. Germline V gene sequence: CDR1 KGHSH, CDR2 LQKENI. The trim removed 1 base at V and 3 bases at J, leaving 5 bases unmatched. Here the CDR3 reads CASSPRRGGDTEAFF. The CDR3 DNA reads as TGTGCCAGCTCACCACGCAGGGGGGGTGACACTGAAGCTTTCTTT.